The 11 T cell receptor beta chains listed next were all sequenced from one sample in a study of cytomegalovirus exposure and HLA in healthy donors. PCR employed 60 Vbeta and 13 Jbeta primers. Here immunoSEQ multiplex PCR was the method, and the copy in TCRdb shows in-frame clones only, minus some. The profile shows under 150,000 clones, around four fifths of them singletons. Sequencing was carried out using PBMCs. These receptor sequences come from a boy between 5 and 17 years old in good health and CMV-seronegative.

This clone occurred a few times. CDR3 DNA sequence: TGCGCCAGCAGCCAAGATTATAACAGCAACTATGGCTACACCTTC. It is translated as CASSQDYNSNYGYTF. V gene TRBV4-3 combines with J gene TRBJ1-2; D gene ambiguous. Trimming removed 0 bases at V and 2 bases at J, with 10 bases between. Germline loops: CDR1 LGHNA, CDR2 YSLEER. This CDR3 is 15 amino acids long.

The V gene is TRBV6-1, the J gene TRBJ2-7; 9 bases line up with TRBD1. The CDR3 loop spans 14 amino acids. The junction had 2 bases not matched to a gene; V was cut back by 5 bases and J by 0 bases. Looked up from germline, CDR1 is MNHNS and CDR2 is SASEGT. In nucleotides, the CDR3 is TGTGCCAGCAGTCGGACAGGGGCCTCCTACGAGCAGTACTTC. Its translation: CASSRTGASYEQYF.

The chain joins TRBV29-1 to TRBJ2-5; the match to TRBD1 covers 9 bases. Germline CDR1 and CDR2: SQVTM and ANQGSEA. Unmatched junction bases numbered 10, after V lost 0 bases and J lost 5 bases. The CDR3 runs 16 residues. The CDR3 region has the DNA TGCAGCGTTGAAGATCAGGCACAGGGGGCAGGGGAGACCCAGTACTTC. This translates into CSVEDQAQGAGETQYF.

The genes are TRBV30 and TRBJ2-1; D is undetermined. CDR1 and CDR2 from the germline V gene are GTSNPN and SVGIG (reference sequence). CDR3 length: 11 amino acids. The germline V and J ends were trimmed by 6 bases and 4 bases, with 7 bases remaining between them. In DNA form, the CDR3 reads TGTGCCTGTAGAGAATACAATGAGCAGTTCTTC. Amino acid sequence: CACREYNEQFF.

The chain links TRBV2 to TRBJ1-2, with 9 bases lining up with TRBD1. The CDR3 length is 15 residues. Germline values: CDR1 SNHLY, CDR2 FYNNEI. The ends lost 2 bases at V and 6 bases at J; junction bases unmatched: 7. In DNA, the CDR3 is TGTGCCAGCAGTGAAAGGGGGGACAGGGACAATGGCTACACCTTC. Its translation is CASSERGDRDNGYTF.

V and J are TRBV10-3 and TRBJ1-1; no definite D call. The germline V and J ends were trimmed by 0 bases and 0 bases, with 8 bases remaining between them. There are 15 residues in the CDR3. Germline V gives CDR1 ENHRY, CDR2 SYGVKD. The DNA for the CDR3 is TGTGCCATCAGTGAGTCGGCAGGCATGAACACTGAAGCTTTCTTT. It yields the protein CAISESAGMNTEAFF.

The rearrangement links TRBV13 to TRBJ2-7; D might be TRBD1 (5 bases). The CDR3 extends over 13 amino acids. CDR1 and CDR2 (germline): PRHDT, FYEKMQ (reference sequence). Trimming stripped 2 bases from V and 4 bases from J, with 9 bases between. The CDR3 nucleotides read TGTGCCAGCAGCTTAAGGTCAGGGTACGAGCAGTACTTC. This translates into CASSLRSGYEQYF.

This clone was counted once. The chain uses TRBV5-5 and TRBJ1-5, with a possible D match to TRBD1 (5 bases). CDR1 is SGHKS and CDR2 is YYEKEE in the germline V gene (reference sequence). V was pared by 4 bases and J by 0 bases, with 23 bases between. The CDR3 is 19 amino acids. CDR3 protein: CASSDTGFLTGHSNQPQHF. CDR3 in DNA: TGTGCCAGCAGCGATACAGGATTTTTAACGGGCCATAGCAATCAGCCCCAGCATTTT.

This clone occurred once. V and J are TRBV7-7 and TRBJ1-2; the match to TRBD1 covers 8 bases. With V trimmed by 2 bases and J by 4 bases, 9 bases remained unmatched. The length of the CDR3 is 16 residues. The germline V gene has CDR1 SSHAT and CDR2 FNYEAQ (reference sequence). For the CDR3, the DNA is TGTGCCAGCAGCTTACCCCCGACAGGGGAGGGCTATGGCTACACCTTC. This translates into CASSLPPTGEGYGYTF.

CDR3 residues: CASSSPMEEQFF. CDR3 nucleotide sequence: TGTGCCAGCAGCTCGCCGATGGAGGAGCAGTTCTTC. The chain combines TRBV11-2 with TRBJ2-1; D is unclear. Germline V gives CDR1 SGHAT, CDR2 FQNNGV. This CDR3 comprises 12 residues. The ends were cut back, 4 bases at V and 10 bases at J, with 11 bases in the middle.

This chain uses TRBV30 with TRBJ1-1, with a possible D match to TRBD1 (6 bases). There are 16 residues in the CDR3. The germline CDR1 and CDR2 sequences are GTSNPN and SVGIG (reference sequence). The ends were cut back, 4 bases at V and 0 bases at J, with 18 bases in the middle. This CDR3 is CAWTHGGQEVNTEAFF. DNA of the CDR3: TGTGCCTGGACTCACGGGGGGCAAGAGGTGAACACTGAAGCTTTCTTT.